A single sample gave rise to the 25 T cell receptor beta chains below, sequenced in a study of T cells expressing NK-cell markers. TCRdb reprocessed the 5' RACE reads; each CDR3 protein has one entry and no DNA is given. The table lists fewer than 400,000 distinct CDR3 sequences. The sequencing sample was made of blood T cells: a sorted CD56 or NKG2C T cell subset, CD4+ or CD8+ T cells, or bulk PBMC T cells (not recorded which). These receptors originate from a woman aged 45 to 65 in good health.

V is TRBV6-2 or TRBV6-3 and J is TRBJ2-7. CDR3 size: 12 residues. Germline values: CDR1 MNHEY, CDR2 SVGEGT. CDR3: CASSYQLYEQYF.

CDR3 sequence reads: CASSFSGLEWQFF. The rearrangement joins TRBV12-3 or TRBV12-4 to TRBJ2-1; without DNA, the TCRdb call of TRBD2 cannot be checked. The CDR3 length is 13 residues.

CDR3: CASSRGLAGVEQYF. V and J are TRBV12-3 or TRBV12-4 and TRBJ2-7; TCRdb returns TRBD2, unconfirmable since there is no DNA. The CDR3 is 14 residues long.

This sequence joins TRBV29-1 and TRBJ2-1. Looked up from germline, CDR1 is SQVTM and CDR2 is ANQGSEA. The CDR3 totals 14 residues. CDR3 in amino acids: CSVTTNRSYNEQFF.

The genes are TRBV5-1 and TRBJ2-5; TCRdb names TRBD2, which stays unverified in the absence of DNA. The CDR3 is 14 amino acids. Germline loops: CDR1 SGHRS, CDR2 YFSETQ. CDR3 sequence reads: CASGTSAGGETQYF.

The chain joins TRBV29-1 to TRBJ2-4; checking the TCRdb D call of TRBD1 is not possible without DNA. CDR1 SQVTM and CDR2 ANQGSEA come from the germline V gene. This CDR3 is 11 amino acids long. The CDR3 reads CSGSDRDIQYF. Using reference TRBV29-1 and TRBJ2-4 for the parts outside the CDR3, the full variable domain is SAVISQKPSRDICQRGTSLTIQCQVDSQVTMMFWYRQQPGQSLTLIATANQGSEATYESGFVIDKFPISRPNLTFSTLTVSNMSPEDSSIYLCSGSDRDIQYFGAGTRLSVL.

The chain recombines TRBV3-1 with TRBJ2-3. The CDR3 has 15 residues. Germline assignment: CDR1 LGHDT and CDR2 YNNKEL (reference sequence). CDR3 region: CASSQVGTTTDTQYF.

The chain uses TRBV25-1 and TRBJ1-2. The CDR3 runs to 13 residues. Germline CDR1 and CDR2: MGHDK and SYGVNS. CDR3 sequence: CASSRTAQYGYTF.

This chain links TRBV7-2 with TRBJ2-1; TCRdb reports TRBD1, a call that lacks DNA to check it against. Germline values: CDR1 SGHTA, CDR2 FQGNSA. The length of the CDR3 is 14 residues. The CDR3 reads CASSPGVPRDEQFF.

The chain employs TRBV12-3 or TRBV12-4 and TRBJ1-3; as DNA is missing, the TRBD1 call by TCRdb cannot be tested. CDR3 length: 15 amino acids. CDR3 sequence: CASSPGRFTGNTIYF.

This chain uses TRBV29-1 with TRBJ1-1; TCRdb indicates TRBD1, and absent DNA this call remains unverified. Germline V lookup: CDR1 SQVTM, CDR2 ANQGSEA. There are 13 residues in the CDR3. CDR3 region: CSVVKTGRTEAFF.

The rearrangement uses TRBV11-2 and TRBJ2-3; the D call of TRBD2 rests on TCRdb alone, since no DNA is present to check it. The germline V gene encodes CDR1 SGHAT and CDR2 FQNNGV. The CDR3 runs to 17 residues. The CDR3 protein is CASSAGGGGFSTDTQYF. Full variable domain (remainder filled in from reference TRBV11-2 and TRBJ2-3): EAGVAQSPRYKIIEKRQSVAFWCNPISGHATLYWYQQILGQGPKLLIQFQNNGVVDDSQLPKDRFSAERLKGVDSTLKIQPAKLEDSAVYLCASSAGGGGFSTDTQYFGPGTRLTVL.

The chain is built from TRBV11-2 and TRBJ2-3; TCRdb indicates TRBD1, and absent DNA this call remains unverified. Germline V gives CDR1 SGHAT, CDR2 FQNNGV. The CDR3 sequence is 15 residues long. CDR3 in amino acids: CASSSLGGGTDTQYF.

The chain couples TRBV3-1 to TRBJ2-7. Germline CDR1 is LGHDT and CDR2 is YNNKEL (reference sequence). The CDR3 spans 13 residues. CDR3 residues: CASSEVPDDEQYF.

The J gene is TRBJ2-2, the V gene TRBV14; TCRdb picks TRBD1, but there is no DNA to check that call. This CDR3 spans 16 amino acids. Germline loops: CDR1 SGHDN, CDR2 FVKESK. The CDR3: CASSQVVGGRTGELFF.

V is TRBV24-1 and J is TRBJ2-2. The CDR3 loop spans 15 amino acids. The germline CDR1 and CDR2 sequences are KGHDR and SFDVKD. Here the CDR3 reads CATSVQTANTGELFF.

The rearrangement uses TRBV12-3 or TRBV12-4 and TRBJ1-6; TCRdb reports TRBD1, a call that lacks DNA to check it against. The CDR3 extends over 18 amino acids. The CDR3: CASSLGYRASSYNSPLHF.

This chain connects TRBV12-3 or TRBV12-4 to TRBJ1-5; TCRdb gives TRBD1 as the D gene, but with no DNA this cannot be confirmed. The CDR3 has 16 amino acids. The CDR3 here is CASSPTGKGGNQPQHF.

V and J are TRBV7-8 and TRBJ2-5; TCRdb names TRBD1, which stays unverified in the absence of DNA. The germline V gene encodes CDR1 SGHVS and CDR2 FQNEAQ. The CDR3 is 16 residues long. This chain's CDR3 is CASSLIGKTGEETQYF.

V is TRBV5-1 and J is TRBJ2-1; TCRdb selects TRBD1, and the lack of DNA leaves this call unchecked. This CDR3 region has 14 residues. Germline values: CDR1 SGHRS, CDR2 YFSETQ. This CDR3 is CASSSPGPLNEQFF.

The CDR3 loop is CAWSLAGGIQETQYF. The chain joins TRBV30 to TRBJ2-5; TCRdb proposes TRBD2, but this gene call is untestable without DNA. CDR1 GTSNPN and CDR2 SVGIG come from the germline V gene (reference sequence). The CDR3 totals 15 residues.

The V call is TRBV3-1, the J call TRBJ2-7; TCRdb lists TRBD1, though no DNA is available to test this call. The CDR3 sequence is 14 residues long. Per the germline V gene, CDR1 is LGHDT and CDR2 is YNNKEL (reference sequence). CDR3 loop: CASSQDGRNYEQYF.

The chain employs TRBV7-6 and TRBJ2-5. In germline, CDR1 is SGHVS, CDR2 FNYEAQ. The CDR3 is 13 amino acids. The CDR3 is CASSQQQQETQYF.

This rearrangement joins TRBV29-1 to TRBJ2-7; TCRdb's D call, TRBD1, is unchecked because there is no DNA. Germline V CDR1 and CDR2: SQVTM, ANQGSEA. The CDR3 has 15 residues. CDR3 in amino acids: CSVEIGTGQNYEQYF.

The chain joins TRBV3-1 to TRBJ2-2; TCRdb selects TRBD2, and the lack of DNA leaves this call unchecked. Looked up from germline, CDR1 is LGHDT and CDR2 is YNNKEL (reference sequence). CDR3 length: 15 amino acids. Here the CDR3 reads CASSLSSGYGGELFF.